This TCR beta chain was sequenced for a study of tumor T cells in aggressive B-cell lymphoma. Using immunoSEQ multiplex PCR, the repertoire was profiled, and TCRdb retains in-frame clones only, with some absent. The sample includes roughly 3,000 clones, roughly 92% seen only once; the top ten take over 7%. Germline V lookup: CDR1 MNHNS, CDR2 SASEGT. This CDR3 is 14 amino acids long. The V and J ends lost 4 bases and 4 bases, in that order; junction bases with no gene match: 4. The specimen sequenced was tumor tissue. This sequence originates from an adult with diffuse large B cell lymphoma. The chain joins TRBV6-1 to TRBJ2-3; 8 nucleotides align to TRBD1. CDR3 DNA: TGTGCCAGCAGTGTAGCAGGGGGCTCAGATACGCAGTATTTT. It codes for CASSVAGGSDTQYF.